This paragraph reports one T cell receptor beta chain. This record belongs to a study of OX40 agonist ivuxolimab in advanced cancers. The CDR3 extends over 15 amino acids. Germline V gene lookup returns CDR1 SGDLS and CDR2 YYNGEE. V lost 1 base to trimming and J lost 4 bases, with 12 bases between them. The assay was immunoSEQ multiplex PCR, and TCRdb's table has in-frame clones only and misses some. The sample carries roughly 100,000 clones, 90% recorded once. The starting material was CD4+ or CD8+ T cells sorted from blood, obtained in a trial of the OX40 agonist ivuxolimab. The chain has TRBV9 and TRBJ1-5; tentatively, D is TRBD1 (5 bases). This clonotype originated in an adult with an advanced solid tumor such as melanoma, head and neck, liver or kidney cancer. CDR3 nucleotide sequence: TGTGCCAGCAGCGTATTGGCGACAGAGAATCAGCCCCAGCATTTT. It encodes CASSVLATENQPQHF.